Below, 27 T cell receptor beta chains from the same sample are listed, as sequenced in a study of blood T cells in healthy people across ages. Alongside a J-beta primer mix, a sample-barcoded 5' primer served in a second PCR lasting about 7 to 12 cycles. TCRdb used MiXCR to reprocess the 5' RACE reads, holding one entry per CDR3 protein. The table records 1.5 million to 2 million distinct CDR3 sequences, 30% to 40% of them present only once. Sequenced material: blood. These receptors came from a human donor in good health.

The CDR3 sequence is CSAGPMTGIIYEQYF. Written as DNA, the CDR3 is TGCAGTGCTGGGCCAATGACAGGGATAATTTACGAGCAGTACTTC. The V gene is TRBV20-1, the J gene TRBJ2-7; 7 bases are a match to TRBD1. Germline trimming cut 5 bases from V and 4 bases from J; bases unmatched to any gene: 14. This CDR3 has 15 amino acids. CDR1 is DFQATT, CDR2 SNEGSKA, per germline (reference sequence).

Many counts were recorded for this clonotype. The V call is TRBV5-1, the J call TRBJ2-3, with D possibly being TRBD1 (5 bases). Germline V CDR1 and CDR2: SGHRS, YFSETQ. V lost 0 bases to trimming and J lost 0 bases, with 8 bases between them. The CDR3 covers 15 residues. CDR3 in amino acids: CASSLVGDSTDTQYF. In DNA form, the CDR3 reads TGCGCCAGCAGCTTGGTAGGGGATAGCACAGATACGCAGTATTTT.

This clonotype was detected a few times. This chain joins TRBV28 and TRBJ2-2, with 10 bases fitting TRBD1. Losses at the gene ends were 5 bases for V and 5 bases for J; bases not matched to a gene: 8. This CDR3 region has 16 residues. Germline lookup yields CDR1 MDHEN and CDR2 SYDVKM. The CDR3 spells CASSRAPGQGTGELFF. The CDR3 DNA is TGTGCCAGCAGTCGGGCTCCGGGACAGGGGACCGGGGAGCTGTTTTTT.

The J gene is TRBJ2-7, the V gene TRBV5-1; 8 bases align to TRBD2. The CDR3 runs 18 residues. V dropped 4 bases and J dropped 2; count of bases not matched to a gene: 17. Germline lookup yields CDR1 SGHRS and CDR2 YFSETQ. CDR3 nucleotides: TGCGCCAGCAGCCCTACCACGAGAGGAGCGGGGGCCCCCTACGAGCAGTACTTC. It is translated as CASSPTTRGAGAPYEQYF. The whole variable domain, remainder taken from reference TRBV5-1 and TRBJ2-7, is KAGVTQTPRYLIKTRGQQVTLSCSPISGHRSVSWYQQTPGQGLQFLFEYFSETQRNKGNFPGRFSGRQFSNSRSEMNVSTLELGDSALYLCASSPTTRGAGAPYEQYFGPGTRLTVT.

This clonotype was seen a few times. The chain is built from TRBV19 and TRBJ2-3, with D tentatively TRBD1 or TRBD2 (5 bases each). The V gene lost 0 bases and the J gene lost 0 bases, with 13 bases spanning the gap. The CDR3 totals 17 residues. Per germline, CDR1 LNHDA and CDR2 SQIVND (reference sequence). The CDR3 protein is CASSIDLEGISTDTQYF. CDR3 nucleotides: TGTGCCAGTAGTATAGATCTCGAGGGGATAAGCACAGATACGCAGTATTTT. Together with reference TRBV19 and TRBJ2-3, the CDR3 gives the full variable domain: DGGITQSPKYLFRKEGQNVTLSCEQNLNHDAMYWYRQDPGQGLRLIYYSQIVNDFQKGDIAEGYSVSREKKESFPLTVTSAQKNPTAFYLCASSIDLEGISTDTQYFGPGTRLTVL.

There are many counts of this clonotype. V and J are TRBV7-3 and TRBJ2-7; TRBD1 matches at 11 bases. The germline CDR1 and CDR2 sequences are SGHTA and FQGTGA. The CDR3 has 15 amino acids. V lost 5 bases and J lost 4; bases outside the gene matches: 7. The CDR3: CASSRSGQGVYEQYF. CDR3 DNA sequence: TGTGCCAGCAGCAGATCGGGACAGGGGGTTTACGAGCAGTACTTC. Supplemented by reference TRBV7-3 and TRBJ2-7, the full variable domain reads GAGVSQTPSNKVTEKGKYVELRCDPISGHTALYWYRQSLGQGPEFLIYFQGTGAADDSGLPNDRFFAVRPEGSVSTLKIQRTERGDSAVYLCASSRSGQGVYEQYFGPGTRLTVT.

This chain uses TRBV5-5 with TRBJ2-3, with TRBD1 identical over 7 bases. V gave up 4 bases and J gave up 3 bases; unmatched junction bases: 14. Germline V gene lookup returns CDR1 SGHKS and CDR2 YYEKEE (reference sequence). The CDR3 runs 17 residues. As DNA, the CDR3 is TGTGCCAGCAGCGAGAAGGAGACAGGGCCCCTGACAGATACGCAGTATTTT. Amino acids: CASSEKETGPLTDTQYF. The variable domain in full, with the rest retrieved from reference TRBV5-5 and TRBJ2-3, is DAGVTQSPTHLIKTRGQQVTLRCSPISGHKSVSWYQQVLGQGPQFIFQYYEKEERGRGNFPDRFSARQFPNYSSELNVNALLLGDSALYLCASSEKETGPLTDTQYFGPGTRLTVL.

The chain joins TRBV20-1 to TRBJ1-6, with D unresolved. Germline loops: CDR1 DFQATT, CDR2 SNEGSKA (reference sequence). V shed 6 bases and J shed 6 bases, with 12 bases lying between them. The CDR3 length is 13 residues. CDR3 in DNA: TGCAGTGCATCTGCTGGGATTAATTCACCCCTCCACTTT. Residues: CSASAGINSPLHF.

The V and J genes are TRBV5-6 and TRBJ2-1; D might be TRBD2 (5 bases). Trimming cost V 4 bases and J 7 bases, with 12 bases left between them. Per the germline V gene, CDR1 is SGHDT and CDR2 is YYEEEE. The CDR3 has 13 amino acids. As DNA, the CDR3 is TGTGCCAGCAGCCGGGCCGGGGTAAATGAGCAGTTCTTC. It encodes CASSRAGVNEQFF.

Comments on this clonotype: A much larger clone is a single base away; this may be a read error. The chain couples TRBV4-3 to TRBJ2-6, with a weak D call TRBD1 (5 bases). This CDR3 region has 15 residues. Germline values: CDR1 LGHNA, CDR2 YSLEER. DNA for the CDR3: TGCGCCAGCAGCCAAGAGGGCTCTGGGGCCAACGTCCGGACTTTC. This encodes CASSQEGSGANVRTF.

This clonotype occurred a few times. The V and J genes are TRBV4-1 and TRBJ2-7, with D unresolved. The CDR3 totals 14 residues. CDR1 and CDR2 from the germline V gene are MGHRA and YSYEKL. Trimming pared 1 base from V and 5 bases from J, leaving 12 bases between. This CDR3 reads CASSQGTSRDEQYF. The DNA of the CDR3 is TGCGCCAGCAGCCAAGGGACCTCTCGGGACGAGCAGTACTTC.

This clonotype came up once. The J gene is TRBJ2-5, the V gene TRBV3-1; D uncertain. Trimming removed 4 bases at V and 2 bases at J, with 11 bases between. This CDR3 comprises 14 residues. Germline CDR1 LGHDT, CDR2 YNNKEL (reference sequence). As DNA, the CDR3 is TGTGCCAGCAGCCGCAGCAGTCGACAAGAGACCCAGTACTTC. Protein product: CASSRSSRQETQYF.

This chain joins TRBV7-9 and TRBJ2-4; 7 nucleotides align to TRBD2. Germline lookup yields CDR1 SEHNR and CDR2 FQNEAQ (reference sequence). Losses at the gene ends were 5 bases for V and 2 bases for J; bases not matched to a gene: 18. This CDR3 spans 19 amino acids. Written as DNA, the CDR3 is TGTGCCAGCAGCCCCCCCCTGGGGGGAGGGCCGGATACCAAAAACATTCAGTACTTC. Protein product: CASSPPLGGGPDTKNIQYF.

A few counts support this clonotype. V gene TRBV12-3 or TRBV12-4 combines with J gene TRBJ2-3, with D perhaps TRBD1 or TRBD2 (5 bases each). V was cut by 1 base and J by 0 bases, with 8 bases left in between. The CDR3 sequence is 15 residues long. The CDR3 DNA is TGTGCCAGCAGTTTAGATGGGGACAGCACAGATACGCAGTATTTT. Its translation is CASSLDGDSTDTQYF.

The chain links TRBV7-2 to TRBJ1-2; D might be TRBD1 (5 bases). Deletions cut 3 bases from V and 8 bases from J, with 19 bases between. This CDR3 has 15 residues. Germline CDR1 is SGHTA and CDR2 is FQGNSA. CDR3 residues: CASSLLPAKGTGYTF. Written as DNA, the CDR3 is TGTGCCAGCAGCTTGCTCCCGGCGAAGGGGACGGGCTACACCTTC. Supplemented by reference TRBV7-2 and TRBJ1-2, the full variable domain reads GAGVSQSPSNKVTEKGKDVELRCDPISGHTALYWYRQSLGQGLEFLIYFQGNSAPDKSGLPSDRFSAERTGGSVSTLTIQRTQQEDSAVYLCASSLLPAKGTGYTFGSGTRLTVV.

This clonotype is a singleton in its sample. The chain carries TRBV9 and TRBJ2-7; D is undetermined. Germline assignment: CDR1 SGDLS and CDR2 YYNGEE. V was shortened by 1 base and J by 5 bases, with 7 bases between the two germline ends. The CDR3 is 12 amino acids. This chain's CDR3 is CASSVSSDEQYF. The CDR3 DNA is TGTGCCAGCAGCGTATCCTCGGACGAGCAGTACTTC.

V gene TRBV3-1 combines with J gene TRBJ1-1; D uncertain. The germline V gene encodes CDR1 LGHDT and CDR2 YNNKEL (reference sequence). Trimming shortened V by 3 bases and J by 8 bases, and 10 bases separated the two germline ends. The CDR3 sequence is 12 residues long. Here the CDR3 reads CASSQPLREAFF. The CDR3 DNA reads TGTGCCAGCAGCCAGCCTCTGAGGGAAGCTTTCTTT.

The chain recombines TRBV4-1 with TRBJ1-5; a weak D match, TRBD1 (6 bases). Looked up from germline, CDR1 is MGHRA and CDR2 is YSYEKL. This CDR3 has 17 residues. Trimming removed 1 base at V and 3 bases at J, with 16 bases between. CDR3 protein: CASSQARGLLSNQPQHF. The CDR3 DNA is TGCGCCAGCAGCCAAGCCAGGGGCCTTCTTTCCAATCAGCCCCAGCATTTT.

The rearrangement uses TRBV6-2 or TRBV6-3 and TRBJ2-5; maybe TRBD1 (6 bases). Germline assignment: CDR1 MNHEY and CDR2 SVGEGT. The V end was cut by 2 bases, the J end by 1 base, with 11 bases between. This CDR3 spans 15 amino acids. This CDR3 reads CASSYIGQTQETQYF. Written as DNA, the CDR3 is TGTGCCAGCAGTTACATAGGACAGACCCAAGAGACCCAGTACTTC.

The V call is TRBV12-3 or TRBV12-4, the J call TRBJ2-3; no clear D. The CDR3 runs 15 residues. V was clipped by 3 bases and J by 4 bases, with 14 bases between them. CDR3 nucleotides: TGTGCCAGCAGTTTTCAGAGACTGTCTTCAGATACGCAGTATTTT. It encodes CASSFQRLSSDTQYF.

The gene calls are TRBV7-3 and TRBJ1-2; D may be TRBD1 (5 bases). V shed 1 base and J shed 2 bases, with 8 bases lying between them. The length of the CDR3 is 14 residues. Germline V gene lookup returns CDR1 SGHTA and CDR2 FQGTGA. CDR3 sequence: CASSLNQGNYGYTF. DNA for the CDR3: TGTGCCAGCAGCTTAAACCAGGGAAACTATGGCTACACCTTC. The whole variable domain, filled in from reference TRBV7-3 and TRBJ1-2, reads GAGVSQTPSNKVTEKGKYVELRCDPISGHTALYWYRQSLGQGPEFLIYFQGTGAADDSGLPNDRFFAVRPEGSVSTLKIQRTERGDSAVYLCASSLNQGNYGYTFGSGTRLTVV.

This clonotype turned up a few times. The gene calls are TRBV11-2 and TRBJ2-1, with a weak D call TRBD1 (6 bases). CDR1 and CDR2 from the germline V gene are SGHAT and FQNNGV. V lost 5 bases to trimming and J lost 3 bases, with 17 bases between them. This CDR3 contains 16 residues. CDR3 sequence (DNA): TGTGCCAGCAGCATCGGCTCAGGGGTGAGCTACAATGAGCAGTTCTTC. It translates to CASSIGSGVSYNEQFF.

The J gene is TRBJ2-2, the V gene TRBV4-1, with TRBD2 matching 11 bases. Germline V lookup: CDR1 MGHRA, CDR2 YSYEKL. The J segment lost 1 base and the V segment lost 6 bases, leaving 7 bases of the junction unmatched. CDR3 size: 17 residues. CDR3 amino acids: CASSLTSGVVNTGELFF. CDR3 sequence (DNA): TGCGCCAGCAGTTTGACTAGCGGGGTCGTGAACACCGGGGAGCTGTTTTTT.

This clonotype was recorded a few times. The rearrangement links TRBV7-2 to TRBJ1-2; a weak D match, TRBD1 (5 bases). The CDR3 consists of 16 residues. V was trimmed by 0 bases and J by 2 bases, leaving 13 bases between them. Germline lookup yields CDR1 SGHTA and CDR2 FQGNSA. CDR3 DNA: TGTGCCAGCAGCTTAGCTACCGGCCAGGGCAACTATGGCTACACCTTC. Its translation: CASSLATGQGNYGYTF.

The chain links TRBV7-6 to TRBJ2-1; 10 bases line up with TRBD1. The V gene end was trimmed by 4 bases and the J gene end by 8 bases; junction bases not matched to a gene: 14. In germline, CDR1 is SGHVS, CDR2 FNYEAQ. The CDR3 runs 17 residues. The CDR3 protein is CASSYQSDRGLEDEQFF. CDR3 nucleotide sequence: TGTGCCAGCAGCTACCAATCCGACAGGGGGCTTGAGGATGAGCAGTTCTTC.

This clonotype was counted between two and nine times. The chain joins TRBV20-1 to TRBJ2-1; TRBD1 agrees at 9 bases. Germline V gene sequence: CDR1 DFQATT, CDR2 SNEGSKA (reference sequence). V gave up 6 bases and J gave up 4 bases; unmatched junction bases: 7. The CDR3 covers 14 residues. This CDR3 reads CSAGRGQGYNEQFF. The CDR3 DNA sequence: TGCAGTGCGGGAAGGGGACAGGGATACAATGAGCAGTTCTTC.

This clonotype showed up just a few times. The chain carries TRBV29-1 and TRBJ2-3, with 15 bases that match TRBD2. Trimming cost V 6 bases and J 4 bases; bases outside gene matches: 17. Germline V gene sequence: CDR1 SQVTM, CDR2 ANQGSEA. The CDR3 loop spans 19 amino acids. This chain's CDR3 is CSVNKGLAGGHARPDTQYF. CDR3 in DNA: TGCAGCGTGAACAAGGGACTAGCGGGGGGTCACGCGCGCCCAGATACGCAGTATTTT.